The rows below give T cell receptor beta chains drawn from one sample of a study of blood T cell repertoires in COVID-19. Sequencing used immunoSEQ multiplex PCR; TCRdb keeps in-frame clones, though not all of them. The sample shows about 26,000 clones, 70% to 90% of them seen only once. The sequenced sample was peripheral blood. The receptors were gathered from a human donor in a cohort sampled during active COVID-19. The CDR3 runs from the conserved cysteine through the conserved F or W. Each record gives: D gene, clone size, CDR3 length, J gene, V gene, CDR3 DNA, CDR3 protein. The D gene is left open where the match is weak. Size tells how often a clone was seen (once, few, many) or the class of an expanded clone, and some rows leave it out.

D gene: TRBD2
clone size: -
CDR3 length: 14
J gene: TRBJ2-4
V gene: TRBV7-9
CDR3 DNA: TGTGCCAGCAGCTTGTCCGCGGGGGGAAACATTCAGTACTTC
CDR3 protein: CASSLSAGGNIQYF

D gene: -
clone size: once
CDR3 length: 17
J gene: TRBJ1-2
V gene: TRBV7-8
CDR3 DNA: TGTGCCAGCAGCTTAGCTAGGACATTCGGAAGGAACTATGGCTACACCTTC
CDR3 protein: CASSLARTFGRNYGYTF

D gene: TRBD1
clone size: -
CDR3 length: 15
J gene: TRBJ2-7
V gene: TRBV7-3
CDR3 DNA: TGTGCCAGACCCAACCTCGACAGGGAAACCTACGAGCAGTACTTC
CDR3 protein: CARPNLDRETYEQYF

D gene: TRBD1
clone size: -
CDR3 length: 17
J gene: TRBJ2-1
V gene: TRBV4-1
CDR3 DNA: TGCGCCAGCAGCCAAGGAGAAAGGACAGGGGGCAGGAATGAGCAGTTCTTC
CDR3 protein: CASSQGERTGGRNEQFF

D gene: -
clone size: -
CDR3 length: 14
J gene: TRBJ2-3
V gene: TRBV19
CDR3 DNA: TGTGCCAGTAGTCGTGGGGGACACACAGATACGCAGTATTTT
CDR3 protein: CASSRGGHTDTQYF

D gene: -
clone size: -
CDR3 length: 14
J gene: TRBJ2-7
V gene: TRBV25-1
CDR3 DNA: TGTGCCAGCAGTAAACAGGGAGCGGTCCACGAGCAGTACTTC
CDR3 protein: CASSKQGAVHEQYF

D gene: -
clone size: -
CDR3 length: 13
J gene: TRBJ1-5
V gene: TRBV19
CDR3 DNA: TGTGCCAGTAGTTGGGGGGTGGACCAGCCCCAGCATTTT
CDR3 protein: CASSWGVDQPQHF

D gene: -
clone size: -
CDR3 length: 14
J gene: TRBJ2-3
V gene: TRBV4-1
CDR3 DNA: TGCGCCAGCAGCCAAAGGGAGCCCAGCATAGCGCAGTATTTT
CDR3 protein: CASSQREPSIAQYF

D gene: TRBD1
clone size: -
CDR3 length: 14
J gene: TRBJ2-1
V gene: TRBV19
CDR3 DNA: TGTGCCAGTGCGAGACAGGGAAGATACAATGAGCAGTTCTTC
CDR3 protein: CASARQGRYNEQFF

D gene: -
clone size: once
CDR3 length: 13
J gene: TRBJ1-6
V gene: TRBV5-8
CDR3 DNA: TGTGCCAGCAGCTTCGTGGGCAGATCACCCCTCCACTTT
CDR3 protein: CASSFVGRSPLHF

D gene: -
clone size: -
CDR3 length: 14
J gene: TRBJ2-7
V gene: TRBV6-5
CDR3 DNA: TGTGCCAGCAGTTACACAACAGGAAGGGACGAGCAGTACTTC
CDR3 protein: CASSYTTGRDEQYF

D gene: -
clone size: -
CDR3 length: 15
J gene: TRBJ1-4
V gene: TRBV28
CDR3 DNA: TGTGCCAGCGGGAGGGGGGGATTCCGAAATGAAAAACTGTTTTTT
CDR3 protein: CASGRGGFRNEKLFF

D gene: -
clone size: -
CDR3 length: 15
J gene: TRBJ2-5
V gene: TRBV5-1
CDR3 DNA: TGCGCCAGCAGCTTGACCAGCGGAGTTGAAGAGACCCAGTACTTC
CDR3 protein: CASSLTSGVEETQYF

D gene: TRBD2
clone size: -
CDR3 length: 17
J gene: TRBJ2-2
V gene: TRBV7-9
CDR3 DNA: TGTGCCAGCAGCTTAGCCACCCGGGGGAGGGACACCGGGGAGCTGTTTTTT
CDR3 protein: CASSLATRGRDTGELFF

D gene: -
clone size: -
CDR3 length: 14
J gene: TRBJ2-7
V gene: TRBV5-1
CDR3 DNA: TGCGCCAGCAGCTTGTTAGGGGCAATCAACGAGCAGTACTTC
CDR3 protein: CASSLLGAINEQYF

D gene: TRBD2
clone size: once
CDR3 length: 14
J gene: TRBJ2-7
V gene: TRBV6-5
CDR3 DNA: TGTGCCAGCACCCCAGCGGGAGAAAGGAACGAGCAGTACTTC
CDR3 protein: CASTPAGERNEQYF

D gene: TRBD2
clone size: -
CDR3 length: 14
J gene: TRBJ2-1
V gene: TRBV5-1
CDR3 DNA: TGCGCCAGCAGCCCCCGGGACTATTACAATGAGCAGTTCTTC
CDR3 protein: CASSPRDYYNEQFF

D gene: -
clone size: -
CDR3 length: 16
J gene: TRBJ2-7
V gene: TRBV28
CDR3 DNA: TGTGCCAGCAGTTTTCCCCCAGGGGCGGTGCCCTACGAGCAGTACTTC
CDR3 protein: CASSFPPGAVPYEQYF

D gene: TRBD2
clone size: -
CDR3 length: 16
J gene: TRBJ2-5
V gene: TRBV11-1
CDR3 DNA: TGTGCCAGCAGCGGTGTTGGACTAGCTCTTGGGGAGACCCAGTACTTC
CDR3 protein: CASSGVGLALGETQYF

D gene: TRBD2
clone size: -
CDR3 length: 16
J gene: TRBJ2-1
V gene: TRBV15
CDR3 DNA: TGTGCCACCAGCAGAGGAGGGACTAGCGGGAGAGATGAGCAGTTCTTC
CDR3 protein: CATSRGGTSGRDEQFF

D gene: TRBD1
clone size: -
CDR3 length: 17
J gene: TRBJ2-7
V gene: TRBV7-9
CDR3 DNA: TGTGCCAGCAGCGCGCCACCGGGACAGGGAAACTCCTACGAGCAGTACTTC
CDR3 protein: CASSAPPGQGNSYEQYF

D gene: -
clone size: few
CDR3 length: 13
J gene: TRBJ2-3
V gene: TRBV7-2
CDR3 DNA: TGTGCCAGCAGCTTGCGATTAAAAGATACGCAGTATTTT
CDR3 protein: CASSLRLKDTQYF

D gene: TRBD2
clone size: -
CDR3 length: 14
J gene: TRBJ2-3
V gene: TRBV9
CDR3 DNA: TGTGCCAGCACCCGGGGGGACCCGGCAGATACGCAGTATTTT
CDR3 protein: CASTRGDPADTQYF

D gene: -
clone size: -
CDR3 length: 16
J gene: TRBJ1-5
V gene: TRBV18
CDR3 DNA: TGTGCCAGCTCACCATATAGTACAAGGGCGGGTCAGCCCCAGCATTTT
CDR3 protein: CASSPYSTRAGQPQHF

D gene: TRBD1
clone size: once
CDR3 length: 15
J gene: TRBJ2-1
V gene: TRBV19
CDR3 DNA: TGTGCCAGTAGTTTCCGGGACAGGCCCTACAATGAGCAGTTCTTC
CDR3 protein: CASSFRDRPYNEQFF

D gene: TRBD1
clone size: -
CDR3 length: 16
J gene: TRBJ2-2
V gene: TRBV3-1/TRBV3-2
CDR3 DNA: TGTGCCAGCAGCCAAGGACTATGGACAGGGACCGGGGAGCTGTTTTTT
CDR3 protein: CASSQGLWTGTGELFF

D gene: TRBD1
clone size: -
CDR3 length: 17
J gene: TRBJ2-6
V gene: TRBV5-6
CDR3 DNA: TGTGCCAGCGGACCGGGACAGGGTTCATCTGGGGCCAACGTCCTGACTTTC
CDR3 protein: CASGPGQGSSGANVLTF

D gene: -
clone size: -
CDR3 length: 14
J gene: TRBJ1-1
V gene: TRBV28
CDR3 DNA: TGTGCCAGCAGCTCCACCTGGGGGGGGACTGAAGCTTTCTTT
CDR3 protein: CASSSTWGGTEAFF

D gene: -
clone size: -
CDR3 length: 12
J gene: TRBJ2-1
V gene: TRBV7-9
CDR3 DNA: TGTGCCAGCAGCTACGGTGCGAATGAGCAGTTCTTC
CDR3 protein: CASSYGANEQFF

D gene: -
clone size: few
CDR3 length: 12
J gene: TRBJ1-2
V gene: TRBV9
CDR3 DNA: TGTGCCAGCAGCGTTGGAGGGTTTGGCTACACCTTC
CDR3 protein: CASSVGGFGYTF

D gene: TRBD1
clone size: -
CDR3 length: 16
J gene: TRBJ1-5
V gene: TRBV24-1
CDR3 DNA: TGTGCCACCAGTGATAACAGGGGGCAAAACAATCAGCCCCAGCATTTT
CDR3 protein: CATSDNRGQNNQPQHF

D gene: -
clone size: once
CDR3 length: 13
J gene: TRBJ2-3
V gene: TRBV3-1/TRBV3-2
CDR3 DNA: TGTGCCAGCAGCCACCCCAACACAGATACGCAGTATTTT
CDR3 protein: CASSHPNTDTQYF

D gene: TRBD2
clone size: -
CDR3 length: 14
J gene: TRBJ2-7
V gene: TRBV19
CDR3 DNA: TGTGCCAGTAGACCACGGCAGACTAGCGGGGAGCAGTACTTC
CDR3 protein: CASRPRQTSGEQYF

D gene: TRBD1
clone size: -
CDR3 length: 15
J gene: TRBJ2-5
V gene: TRBV2
CDR3 DNA: TGTGCCAGCAGTTCTAGGACAGGGGGGGAAGAGACCCAGTACTTC
CDR3 protein: CASSSRTGGEETQYF

D gene: -
clone size: -
CDR3 length: 16
J gene: TRBJ2-7
V gene: TRBV4-1
CDR3 DNA: TGCGCCAGCAGCCAAGGGGCGGGACCTTCCTCCTACGAGCAGTACTTC
CDR3 protein: CASSQGAGPSSYEQYF

D gene: -
clone size: -
CDR3 length: 15
J gene: TRBJ2-1
V gene: TRBV14
CDR3 DNA: TGTGCCAGCAGCCAAGATTCGGCTAGCTACAATGAGCAGTTCTTC
CDR3 protein: CASSQDSASYNEQFF

D gene: -
clone size: -
CDR3 length: 16
J gene: TRBJ2-3
V gene: TRBV5-6
CDR3 DNA: TGTGCCAGCAGCTTGGATCGGGGGGCCATCACAGATACGCAGTATTTT
CDR3 protein: CASSLDRGAITDTQYF

D gene: -
clone size: once
CDR3 length: 16
J gene: TRBJ2-3
V gene: TRBV4-1
CDR3 DNA: TGCGCCAGCAGCCAAGCCAGGGGGGAGTTGGGAGATACGCAGTATTTT
CDR3 protein: CASSQARGELGDTQYF

D gene: TRBD1
clone size: -
CDR3 length: 13
J gene: TRBJ2-5
V gene: TRBV29-1
CDR3 DNA: TGCAGCGTTGGGGCCACAGGGGAGGAGACCCAGTACTTC
CDR3 protein: CSVGATGEETQYF

D gene: -
clone size: -
CDR3 length: 13
J gene: TRBJ1-1
V gene: TRBV18
CDR3 DNA: TGTGCCAGCTCACAAGGGGCCAACACTGAAGCTTTCTTT
CDR3 protein: CASSQGANTEAFF